A selection of T cell receptor beta chains follows, all from one sample in a study of T cell repertoires in cytomegalovirus infection. Their antigens remain unidentified. One entry per CDR3 protein results from TCRdb running MiXCR on the reads. The sample lists some 99,000 distinct CDR3 sequences; under 30% were seen once. Sequencing was performed on CD8+ T cells from cultured PBMCs, taken from culture after CMV antigen stimulation. The receptors here all came from a human donor in good health (CMV status not recorded). Some clones in this sample may be carry-over from other donors' samples. The CDR3 runs from the conserved cysteine through the conserved F or W. The D gene is left open where the match is weak. A clone size is listed for some rows: how often the clone was seen (once, few, many), or a class if it is expanded.

CDR3nt: TGTGCCAGCAGCTTGTATAGGACCCAGCGGGGCAGGTACGAGCAGTACTTC; CDR3aa: CASSLYRTQRGRYEQYF; j_gene: TRBJ2-7; abundance: -; d_gene: TRBD2; v_gene: TRBV5-4
CDR3nt: TGTGCCAGCAGTTTAGCCCGATTGGGTCCGACCACTGAAGCTTTCTTT; CDR3aa: CASSLARLGPTTEAFF; j_gene: TRBJ1-1; abundance: few; d_gene: -; v_gene: TRBV12-3/TRBV12-4
CDR3nt: TGTGCCAGCAGTTTAGCGGGGAAAGTTTACGAGCAGTACTTC; CDR3aa: CASSLAGKVYEQYF; j_gene: TRBJ2-7; abundance: few; d_gene: -; v_gene: TRBV12-3/TRBV12-4
CDR3nt: TGCGCCAGCAGCCTGTGGGACGGGGGGGGAGATACGCAGTATTTT; CDR3aa: CASSLWDGGGDTQYF; j_gene: TRBJ2-3; abundance: -; d_gene: TRBD2; v_gene: TRBV4-3
CDR3nt: TGTGCCAGTAGTATATCGGGGGGCCGAGGGAGCACTGAAGCTTTCTTT; CDR3aa: CASSISGGRGSTEAFF; j_gene: TRBJ1-1; abundance: -; d_gene: -; v_gene: TRBV19
CDR3nt: TGTGCCAGCAGCTCAACTACTAGCGGCTACGAGCAGTACTTC; CDR3aa: CASSSTTSGYEQYF; j_gene: TRBJ2-7; abundance: many; d_gene: TRBD2; v_gene: TRBV7-9
CDR3nt: TGTGCCAGCAGCGTCCAGGTGGGGGACAGGGTAAATCTGGAGAACTATGGCTACACCTTC; CDR3aa: CASSVQVGDRVNLENYGYTF; j_gene: TRBJ1-2; abundance: few; d_gene: TRBD1; v_gene: TRBV9
CDR3nt: TGTGCCAGCAGCTTGAGGACAGGGGCCCCTAATGAAAAACTGTTTTTT; CDR3aa: CASSLRTGAPNEKLFF; j_gene: TRBJ1-4; abundance: few; d_gene: TRBD1; v_gene: TRBV5-6
CDR3nt: TGTGCCAGCAGCTTGGGGGCGTCTTCGAACACTGAAGCTTTCTTT; CDR3aa: CASSLGASSNTEAFF; j_gene: TRBJ1-1; abundance: many; d_gene: -; v_gene: TRBV5-6
CDR3nt: TGTGCCAGCAGCTTAGCAGCGGGGGGAACCAATGAGCAGTTCTTC; CDR3aa: CASSLAAGGTNEQFF; j_gene: TRBJ2-1; abundance: -; d_gene: TRBD2; v_gene: TRBV7-2
CDR3nt: TGCAGTGCTAGAGATCGAGAGACTAGCACGGTTTATGAGCAGTTCTTC; CDR3aa: CSARDRETSTVYEQFF; j_gene: TRBJ2-1; abundance: many; d_gene: TRBD2; v_gene: TRBV20-1
CDR3nt: TGTGCCAGCAGCCAAGATCCCGGGGACAGGGCCTACAATGAGCAGTTCTTC; CDR3aa: CASSQDPGDRAYNEQFF; j_gene: TRBJ2-1; abundance: -; d_gene: TRBD1; v_gene: TRBV4-2
CDR3nt: TGTGCCAGCAGCCCCCGGGACACAAACAATGAGCAGTTCTTC; CDR3aa: CASSPRDTNNEQFF; j_gene: TRBJ2-1; abundance: few; d_gene: -; v_gene: TRBV11-2
CDR3nt: TGTGCCAGCAGCTTAGAGGGACTAGGTTCGACAGATACGCAGTATTTT; CDR3aa: CASSLEGLGSTDTQYF; j_gene: TRBJ2-3; abundance: -; d_gene: TRBD2; v_gene: TRBV7-8
CDR3nt: TGTGCCAGCAGTCCGGGAAATGGCTACACCTTC; CDR3aa: CASSPGNGYTF; j_gene: TRBJ1-2; abundance: few; d_gene: -; v_gene: TRBV6-1
CDR3nt: TGCGCCAGCAGTTCGCAGGGAAGTGAAAAACTGTTTTTT; CDR3aa: CASSSQGSEKLFF; j_gene: TRBJ1-4; abundance: -; d_gene: -; v_gene: TRBV10-2
CDR3nt: TGTGCCAGCAGTTTCGGGGGAATTGGAAACACCATATATTTT; CDR3aa: CASSFGGIGNTIYF; j_gene: TRBJ1-3; abundance: -; d_gene: -; v_gene: TRBV12-3/TRBV12-4
CDR3nt: TGCGCCAGCAGCCAACAGGGTACGAATCAGCCCCAGCATTTT; CDR3aa: CASSQQGTNQPQHF; j_gene: TRBJ1-5; abundance: -; d_gene: -; v_gene: TRBV4-1
CDR3nt: TGTGCCAGCAGTGAGACTTCCCAAGGGGAGACTGAAGCTTTCTTT; CDR3aa: CASSETSQGETEAFF; j_gene: TRBJ1-1; abundance: -; d_gene: -; v_gene: TRBV25-1
CDR3nt: TGCGCCAGCAGCCAAAGATCTGAGGACACGGGGCTCCACGAGCAGTACTTC; CDR3aa: CASSQRSEDTGLHEQYF; j_gene: TRBJ2-7; abundance: -; d_gene: -; v_gene: TRBV4-1
CDR3nt: TGTGCCAGCAGCTTGTATGGACAGGTGGCGTCACCCCTCCACTTT; CDR3aa: CASSLYGQVASPLHF; j_gene: TRBJ1-6; abundance: -; d_gene: TRBD1; v_gene: TRBV5-5
CDR3nt: TGTGCCAGCAGTCCCGGGACATTCTCCTACGAGCAGTACTTC; CDR3aa: CASSPGTFSYEQYF; j_gene: TRBJ2-7; abundance: -; d_gene: -; v_gene: TRBV12-3/TRBV12-4
CDR3nt: TGCGCCAGCAGCTACGACAGAAGCTCCTACAATGAGCAGTTCTTC; CDR3aa: CASSYDRSSYNEQFF; j_gene: TRBJ2-1; abundance: -; d_gene: -; v_gene: TRBV4-1
CDR3nt: TGTGCCAGTAGTATCGGGGGACATATCGCTGAAGCTTTCTTT; CDR3aa: CASSIGGHIAEAFF; j_gene: TRBJ1-1; abundance: -; d_gene: -; v_gene: TRBV19
CDR3nt: TGTGCCAGCAGTTTGGGAGCGTGGGAGGAGACCCAGTACTTC; CDR3aa: CASSLGAWEETQYF; j_gene: TRBJ2-5; abundance: -; d_gene: -; v_gene: TRBV12-3/TRBV12-4
CDR3nt: TGTGCCAGCAAGGAAAGGGGGCCCCATGAGCAGTTCTTC; CDR3aa: CASKERGPHEQFF; j_gene: TRBJ2-1; abundance: -; d_gene: TRBD1; v_gene: TRBV2
CDR3nt: TGTGCCAGCACCCCGGACAGGGCAAATTCACCCCTCCACTTT; CDR3aa: CASTPDRANSPLHF; j_gene: TRBJ1-6; abundance: -; d_gene: TRBD1; v_gene: TRBV7-6
CDR3nt: TGCGCCAGCAGCCTCCAGACCGACTTGGTATCCATGGGCTACACCTTC; CDR3aa: CASSLQTDLVSMGYTF; j_gene: TRBJ1-2; abundance: -; d_gene: -; v_gene: TRBV4-1
CDR3nt: TGTGCCAGCAGCTTAGAACGGACACTTTCCTACGAGCAGTACTTC; CDR3aa: CASSLERTLSYEQYF; j_gene: TRBJ2-7; abundance: many; d_gene: -; v_gene: TRBV7-2
CDR3nt: TGTGCCAGCAGTTTAGGGGGGGGCGCAACCTACGAGCAGTACTTC; CDR3aa: CASSLGGGATYEQYF; j_gene: TRBJ2-7; abundance: -; d_gene: -; v_gene: TRBV27
CDR3nt: TGTGCCAGCAGTCCCGGGACAGGGGAGGAAGAGACCCAGTACTTC; CDR3aa: CASSPGTGEEETQYF; j_gene: TRBJ2-5; abundance: few; d_gene: TRBD1; v_gene: TRBV12-3/TRBV12-4
CDR3nt: TGTGCCAGCAGTGCGGAGTCGGGGACAGGGATCCGCGAGCAGTACTTC; CDR3aa: CASSAESGTGIREQYF; j_gene: TRBJ2-7; abundance: -; d_gene: TRBD1; v_gene: TRBV12-3/TRBV12-4
CDR3nt: TGTGCCAGCAGTCCCCAGGGGGCGGCGGGCGATAGCTCCTACGAGCAGTACTTC; CDR3aa: CASSPQGAAGDSSYEQYF; j_gene: TRBJ2-7; abundance: -; d_gene: TRBD1; v_gene: TRBV7-9
CDR3nt: TGTGCCAGCAGTTCCCGGGTGGTATTTGGCAATCAGCCCCAGCATTTT; CDR3aa: CASSSRVVFGNQPQHF; j_gene: TRBJ1-5; abundance: -; d_gene: -; v_gene: TRBV6-1
CDR3nt: TGTGCCAGCAGCCCGATTTCCTCCTACGAGCAGTACTTC; CDR3aa: CASSPISSYEQYF; j_gene: TRBJ2-7; abundance: -; d_gene: -; v_gene: TRBV27
CDR3nt: TGTGCCAGTCGGGAAAGGGGGCTAAACATTCAGTACTTC; CDR3aa: CASRERGLNIQYF; j_gene: TRBJ2-4; abundance: many; d_gene: TRBD1; v_gene: TRBV19
CDR3nt: TGTGCCAGCAGCCCCAGCGGGGTCGAATTCGATGAGCAGTTCTTC; CDR3aa: CASSPSGVEFDEQFF; j_gene: TRBJ2-1; abundance: many; d_gene: TRBD2; v_gene: TRBV2
CDR3nt: TGTGCCAGCAGTGAGTGGACAGGCAGGAACTATGGCTACACCTTC; CDR3aa: CASSEWTGRNYGYTF; j_gene: TRBJ1-2; abundance: many; d_gene: TRBD1; v_gene: TRBV2
CDR3nt: TGTGCCAGCAGCCAACAGGGCCATGGCTACACCTTC; CDR3aa: CASSQQGHGYTF; j_gene: TRBJ1-2; abundance: -; d_gene: -; v_gene: TRBV7-9